This record covers a single TCR beta chain. Recruited during active infection, patients (from Seattle) were subsequently followed longitudinally. Authors' methods: Reference gene primers were amplified, and this amplification served to estimate nucleated cell counts. Profiling relied on immunoSEQ multiplex PCR, and the TCRdb table lists in-frame clones only, not all of them. The V and J calls and the clone size are those of that table, but D and trimming were determined from the DNA. Altogether 300,000 to 350,000 clones are present, around 90% being singletons, with the ten largest covering more than 6%. The source of the sample is a study of blood T cell repertoires in COVID-19. Across the study: Collection of acute and convalescent COVID-19 samples took place in the United States, Italy and Spain. From T cells, B-cell-depleted T cells, or PBMCs came the material, which was cDNA or gDNA.

The CDR3 spans 17 residues. V was shortened by 2 bases and J by 5 bases, with 20 bases between the two germline ends. The V gene's germline CDR1 is SGHVS and CDR2 FQNEAQ. The clonotype originates from a woman younger than 45 with COVID-19, enrolled during active disease. Material for sequencing was peripheral blood. The chain carries TRBV7-8 and TRBJ2-3; D perhaps matches TRBD1 (8 bases). In DNA, the CDR3 is TGTGCCAGCAGCTTATTGATGAGACAGGGGAGGGTAGATACGCAGTATTTT. Protein: CASSLLMRQGRVDTQYF. The variable domain in full, with the rest retrieved from reference TRBV7-8 and TRBJ2-3, is GAGVSQSPRYKVAKRGQDVALRCDPISGHVSLFWYQQALGQGPEFLTYFQNEAQLDKSGLPSDRFFAERPEGSVSTLKIQRTQQEDSAVYLCASSLLMRQGRVDTQYFGPGTRLTVL.